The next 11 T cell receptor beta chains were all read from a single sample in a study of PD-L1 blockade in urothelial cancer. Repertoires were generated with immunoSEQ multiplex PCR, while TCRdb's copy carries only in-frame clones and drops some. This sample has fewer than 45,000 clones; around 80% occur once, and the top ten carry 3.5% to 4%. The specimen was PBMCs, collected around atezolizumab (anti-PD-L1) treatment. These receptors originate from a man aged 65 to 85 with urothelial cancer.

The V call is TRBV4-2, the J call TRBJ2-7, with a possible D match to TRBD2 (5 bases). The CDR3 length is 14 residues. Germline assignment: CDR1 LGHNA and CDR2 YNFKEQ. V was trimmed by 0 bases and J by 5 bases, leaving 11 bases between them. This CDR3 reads CASSQEEVGNEQYF. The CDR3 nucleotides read TGTGCCAGCAGCCAAGAGGAGGTAGGGAACGAGCAGTACTTC.

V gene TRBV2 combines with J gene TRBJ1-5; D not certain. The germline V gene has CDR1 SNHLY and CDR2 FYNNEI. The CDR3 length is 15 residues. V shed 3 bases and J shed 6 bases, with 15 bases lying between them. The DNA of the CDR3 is TGTGCCAGCAGTGAGACCCTGACGGGAAGTCAGCCCCAGCATTTT. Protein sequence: CASSETLTGSQPQHF.

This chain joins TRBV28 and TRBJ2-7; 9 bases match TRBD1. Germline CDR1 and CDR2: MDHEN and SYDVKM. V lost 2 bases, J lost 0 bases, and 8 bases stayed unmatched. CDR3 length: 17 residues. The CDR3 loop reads CASSLRSGTGSSYEQYF. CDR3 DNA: TGTGCCAGCAGTTTAAGGAGCGGGACAGGGAGCTCCTACGAGCAGTACTTC.

The CDR3 coding sequence is TGTGCCAGCAGCTTAGGACCAGAGGGCAATGAGCAGTTCTTC. This gives the protein CASSLGPEGNEQFF. The V gene is TRBV7-2, the J gene TRBJ2-1; possible D gene TRBD2, 5 bases. The length of the CDR3 is 14 residues. Germline V gene sequence: CDR1 SGHTA, CDR2 FQGNSA. The ends were cut back, 1 base at V and 6 bases at J, with 10 bases in the middle.

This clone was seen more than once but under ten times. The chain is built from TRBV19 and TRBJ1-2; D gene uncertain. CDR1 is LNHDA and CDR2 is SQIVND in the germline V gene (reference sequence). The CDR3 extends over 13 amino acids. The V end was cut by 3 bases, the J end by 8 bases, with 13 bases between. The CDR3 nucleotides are TGTGCCAGTAGTATTAGTCGGGAGCGGGGCTACACCTTC. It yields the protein CASSISRERGYTF. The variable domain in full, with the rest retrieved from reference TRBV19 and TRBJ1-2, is DGGITQSPKYLFRKEGQNVTLSCEQNLNHDAMYWYRQDPGQGLRLIYYSQIVNDFQKGDIAEGYSVSREKKESFPLTVTSAQKNPTAFYLCASSISRERGYTFGSGTRLTVV.

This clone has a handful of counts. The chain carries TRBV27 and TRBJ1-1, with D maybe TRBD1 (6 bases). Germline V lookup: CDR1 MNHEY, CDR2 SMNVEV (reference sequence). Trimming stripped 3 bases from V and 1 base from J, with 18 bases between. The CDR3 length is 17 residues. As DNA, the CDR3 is TGTGCCAGCAGTTTTAGCTCCAGGGGTTTCGGGAACACTGAAGCTTTCTTT. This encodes CASSFSSRGFGNTEAFF.

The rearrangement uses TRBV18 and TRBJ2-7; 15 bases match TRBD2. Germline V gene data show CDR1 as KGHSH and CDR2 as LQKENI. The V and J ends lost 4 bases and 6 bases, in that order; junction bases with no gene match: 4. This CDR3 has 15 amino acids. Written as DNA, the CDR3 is TGTGCCAGCTCACAGAGGACTAGCGGGAGGGGCGAGCAGTACTTC. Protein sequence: CASSQRTSGRGEQYF.

CDR3 nucleotide sequence: TGTGCCAGCAGTACCACCCGGGGACAGGGGGATCAGCCCCAGCATTTT. This codes for CASSTTRGQGDQPQHF. This chain links TRBV28 with TRBJ1-5; 11 nucleotides agree with TRBD1. Germline V CDR1 and CDR2: MDHEN, SYDVKM. V lost 5 bases to trimming and J lost 5 bases; unmatched junction nucleotides: 8. The CDR3 is made up of 16 amino acids.

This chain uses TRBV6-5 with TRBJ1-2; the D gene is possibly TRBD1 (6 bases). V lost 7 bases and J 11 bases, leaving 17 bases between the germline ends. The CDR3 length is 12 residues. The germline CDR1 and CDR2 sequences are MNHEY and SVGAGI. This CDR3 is CASTLPDSHYTF. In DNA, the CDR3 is TGTGCCAGCACCCTCCCGGACAGCCATTACACCTTC.

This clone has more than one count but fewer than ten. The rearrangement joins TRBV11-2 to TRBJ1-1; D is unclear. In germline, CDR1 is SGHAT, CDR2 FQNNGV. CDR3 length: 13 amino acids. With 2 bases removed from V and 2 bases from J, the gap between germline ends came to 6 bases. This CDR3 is CASSLKLNTEAFF. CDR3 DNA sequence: TGTGCCAGCAGCTTAAAGCTAAACACTGAAGCTTTCTTT.

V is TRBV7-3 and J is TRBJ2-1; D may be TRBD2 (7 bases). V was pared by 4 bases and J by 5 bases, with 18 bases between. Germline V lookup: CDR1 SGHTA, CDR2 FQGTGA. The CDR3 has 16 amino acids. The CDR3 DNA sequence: TGTGCCAGCAGCTACTCCGGGGGGCCTACCGACAATGAGCAGTTCTTC. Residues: CASSYSGGPTDNEQFF. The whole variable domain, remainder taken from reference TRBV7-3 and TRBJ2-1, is GAGVSQTPSNKVTEKGKYVELRCDPISGHTALYWYRQSLGQGPEFLIYFQGTGAADDSGLPNDRFFAVRPEGSVSTLKIQRTERGDSAVYLCASSYSGGPTDNEQFFGPGTRLTVL.